This T cell receptor (beta chain) appears in the sequencing data of a study of OX40 agonist ivuxolimab in advanced cancers. As for the study more broadly: Ivuxolimab, which targeted the costimulatory receptor OX40 (CD134), was an agonistic, fully human IgG2 monoclonal antibody. Intravenous ivuxolimab was administered to patients every 2 weeks at six dose levels: 0.01, 0.1, 0.3, 1.5, 3 and 10 mg/kg. Of the roughly 51 dose-escalation patients, hepatocellular carcinoma was present in approximately 20, melanoma in approximately 15, renal cell carcinoma in 9 and head and neck cancer in 9. The dose-escalation cohort was 82.7% male with a mean age of approximately 59 years, ranging from about 20 to 85. Prior anti-PD-1, anti-PD-L1 or anti-CTLA-4 therapy was permitted, and checkpoint inhibitors had been received by under 50% of dose-escalation patients. Partial responses were achieved by three dose-escalation patients, of whom one had hepatocellular carcinoma and two had cutaneous melanoma. The purpose of peripheral TCRbeta sequencing was to test whether ivuxolimab changed TCR sequence diversity and led to clonal T-cell expansion. The paper describes the monotherapy dose-escalation part (N of about 47 patients) of the phase I trial of ivuxolimab. Overall study results and their limits: The antigen specificity of the peripheral T cells that underwent clonal expansion was not determined. On average, CD8+ T cells showed more expanded clones than CD4+ T cells after ivuxolimab. At doses of 0.1 to 3.0 mg/kg, clonal expansion of both CD4+ and CD8+ T cells in blood was seen between baseline and week 6. Low levels of normalized T-cell clonal expansion were also seen in some nonresponding patients. In the 0.1-3.0 mg/kg groups, partial responders were among the patients with the lowest normalized peripheral clonal expansion, particularly in CD8+ T cells.

CDR1 and CDR2 are read off the germline V gene (reference sequence) as MNHEY and SMNVEV. Relative to germline, V is 0 bases shorter and J is 0 bases shorter, with 9 bases between their ends. From the cysteine through the phenylalanine, the CDR3 covers 15 amino acids. Here the CDR3 DNA is all that survives: 45 bases in frame from base 1. This clone was found once. It has no known antigen specificity. Qualities for individual bases were not recorded, and no much larger clone is one base off. Patients with a history of autoimmune disease or receiving systemic immunosuppression were excluded from the trial. Peripheral blood for TCR sequencing was drawn from every dose cohort at baseline, at cycle 4 day 1 and at cycle 7 day 1. Samples came from an open-label, multicenter, first-in-human phase I dose-escalation trial of ivuxolimab. Adults with locally advanced or metastatic melanoma, renal cell, hepatocellular, or head and neck squamous cell carcinoma were enrolled in the trial. CD4+ and CD8+ T cells were sorted separately from peripheral blood before TCR sequencing.

Genomic DNA was extracted from sorted cells for sequencing of the TCRbeta CDR3 region. The immunoSEQ Assay was used for sequencing of TCRbeta CDR3 regions. Held by TCRdb, this immuneACCESS table contains in-frame sequences only and omits some clones. Under half of the omission traces to an unresolved V gene where checked; the cause of the rest is unknown. This sample lists about 18,000 clones; 55% to 75% were detected once. Jointly, the top ten make up approximately 24% of the sample. The sample in question was CD4+ or CD8+ T cells sorted from blood, obtained in a trial of the OX40 agonist ivuxolimab. This TCR came from an adult with an advanced solid tumor such as melanoma, head and neck, liver or kidney cancer. The rearrangement combines TRBV27 with TRBJ2-7; the D gene is not confidently resolved. The CDR3 is CASSLSIGYSYEQYF. The sequence in DNA is TGTGCCAGCAGTTTATCGATTGGTTACTCCTACGAGCAGTACTTC.